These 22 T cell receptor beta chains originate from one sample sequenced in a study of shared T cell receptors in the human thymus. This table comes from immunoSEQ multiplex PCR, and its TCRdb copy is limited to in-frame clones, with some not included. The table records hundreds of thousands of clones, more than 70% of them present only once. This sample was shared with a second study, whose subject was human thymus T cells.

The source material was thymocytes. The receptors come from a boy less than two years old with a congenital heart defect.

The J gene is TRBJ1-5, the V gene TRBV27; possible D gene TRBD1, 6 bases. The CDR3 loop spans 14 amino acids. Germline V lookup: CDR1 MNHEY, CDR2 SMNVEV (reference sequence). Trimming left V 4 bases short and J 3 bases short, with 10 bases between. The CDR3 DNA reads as TGTGCCAGCAGTTCACAGGGTCCCAATCAGCCCCAGCATTTT. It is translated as CASSSQGPNQPQHF.

The CDR3 sequence: CASSLGTSDHTYNEQFF. CDR3 nucleotide sequence: TGCGCCAGCAGCCTGGGGACTAGCGACCACACCTACAATGAGCAGTTCTTC. The V call is TRBV4-3, the J call TRBJ2-1, with TRBD2 matching 10 bases. Trimming removed 4 bases from V and 2 bases from J; junction bases left unmatched: 8. Germline V CDR1 and CDR2: LGHNA, YSLEER. This CDR3 region has 17 residues.

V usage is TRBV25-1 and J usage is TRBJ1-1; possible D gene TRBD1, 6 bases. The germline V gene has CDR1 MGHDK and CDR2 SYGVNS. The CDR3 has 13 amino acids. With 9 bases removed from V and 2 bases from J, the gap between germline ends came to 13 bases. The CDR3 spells CASTYRENTEAFF. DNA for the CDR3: TGTGCCAGTACCTACAGGGAAAACACTGAAGCTTTCTTT.

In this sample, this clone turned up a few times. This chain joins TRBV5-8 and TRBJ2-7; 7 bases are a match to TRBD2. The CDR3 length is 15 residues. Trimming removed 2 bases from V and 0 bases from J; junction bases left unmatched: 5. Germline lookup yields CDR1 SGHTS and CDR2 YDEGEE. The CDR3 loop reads CASSFPSGNSYEQYF. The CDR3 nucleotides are TGTGCCAGCAGCTTTCCGAGCGGGAACTCCTACGAGCAGTACTTC. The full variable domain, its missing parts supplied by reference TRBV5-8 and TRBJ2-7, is EAGVTQSPTHLIKTRGQQATLRCSPISGHTSVYWYQQALGLGLQFLLWYDEGEERNRGNFPPRFSGRQFPNYSSELNVNALELEDSALYLCASSFPSGNSYEQYFGPGTRLTVT.

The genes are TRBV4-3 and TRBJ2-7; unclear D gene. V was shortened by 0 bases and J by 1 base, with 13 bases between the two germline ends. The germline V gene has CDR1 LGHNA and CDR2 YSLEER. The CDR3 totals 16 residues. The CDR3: CASSQDPQTASYEQYF. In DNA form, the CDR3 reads TGCGCCAGCAGCCAAGATCCCCAAACAGCATCCTACGAGCAGTACTTC.

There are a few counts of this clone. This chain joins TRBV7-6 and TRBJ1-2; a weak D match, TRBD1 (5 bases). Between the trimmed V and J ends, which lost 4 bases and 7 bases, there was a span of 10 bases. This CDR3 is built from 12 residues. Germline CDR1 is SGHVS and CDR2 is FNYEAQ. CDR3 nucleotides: TGTGCCAGCAGCTCCAGGGAGGGTGGCTACACCTTC. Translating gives CASSSREGGYTF.

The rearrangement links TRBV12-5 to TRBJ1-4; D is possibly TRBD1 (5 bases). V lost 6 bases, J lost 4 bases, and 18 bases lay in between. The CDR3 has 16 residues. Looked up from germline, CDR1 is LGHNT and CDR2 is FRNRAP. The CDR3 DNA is TGTGCTAGTGGAAGTTGGGGGGGAGCTATTAATGAAAAACTGTTTTTT. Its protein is CASGSWGGAINEKLFF.

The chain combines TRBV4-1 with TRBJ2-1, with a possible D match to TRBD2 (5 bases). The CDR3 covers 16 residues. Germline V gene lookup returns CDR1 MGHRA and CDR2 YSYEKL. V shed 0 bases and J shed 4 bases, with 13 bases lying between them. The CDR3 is CASSQDSTRGYNEQFF. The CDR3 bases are TGCGCCAGCAGCCAAGACTCCACTAGAGGGTACAATGAGCAGTTCTTC.

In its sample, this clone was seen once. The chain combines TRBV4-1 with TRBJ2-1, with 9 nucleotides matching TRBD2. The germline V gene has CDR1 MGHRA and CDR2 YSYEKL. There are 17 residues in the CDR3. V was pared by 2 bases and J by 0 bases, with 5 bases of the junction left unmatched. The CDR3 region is CASSQRNSGSSYNEQFF. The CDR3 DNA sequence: TGCGCCAGCAGCCAACGTAATAGCGGGAGCTCCTACAATGAGCAGTTCTTC.

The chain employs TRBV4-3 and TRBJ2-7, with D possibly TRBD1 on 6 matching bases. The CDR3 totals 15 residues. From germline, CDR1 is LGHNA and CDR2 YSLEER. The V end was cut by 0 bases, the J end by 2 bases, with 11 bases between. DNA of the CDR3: TGCGCCAGCAGCCAAGATAACAGGGCCCCCTACGAGCAGTACTTC. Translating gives CASSQDNRAPYEQYF.

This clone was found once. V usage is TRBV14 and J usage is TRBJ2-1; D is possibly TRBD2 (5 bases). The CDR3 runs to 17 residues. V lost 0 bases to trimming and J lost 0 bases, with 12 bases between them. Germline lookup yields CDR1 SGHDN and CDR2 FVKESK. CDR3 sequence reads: CASSQDSEVHSYNEQFF. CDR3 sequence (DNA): TGTGCCAGCAGCCAAGACTCGGAGGTACACTCCTACAATGAGCAGTTCTTC. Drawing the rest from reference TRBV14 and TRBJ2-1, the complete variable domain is EAGVTQFPSHSVIEKGQTVTLRCDPISGHDNLYWYRRVMGKEIKFLLHFVKESKQDESGMPNNRFLAERTGGTYSTLKVQPAELEDSGVYFCASSQDSEVHSYNEQFFGPGTRLTVL.

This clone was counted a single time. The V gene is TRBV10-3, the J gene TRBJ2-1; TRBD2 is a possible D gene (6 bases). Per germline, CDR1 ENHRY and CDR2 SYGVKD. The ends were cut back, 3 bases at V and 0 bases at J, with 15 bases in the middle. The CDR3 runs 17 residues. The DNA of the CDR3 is TGTGCCATCAGTGACTGGACTACTGGGATCTCCTACAATGAGCAGTTCTTC. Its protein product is CAISDWTTGISYNEQFF.

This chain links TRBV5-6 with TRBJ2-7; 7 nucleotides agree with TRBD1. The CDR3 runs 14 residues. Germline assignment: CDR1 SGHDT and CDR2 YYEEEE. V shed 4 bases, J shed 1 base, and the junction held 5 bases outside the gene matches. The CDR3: CASSHDRASYEQYF. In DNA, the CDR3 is TGTGCCAGCAGCCACGACAGGGCTTCCTACGAGCAGTACTTC.

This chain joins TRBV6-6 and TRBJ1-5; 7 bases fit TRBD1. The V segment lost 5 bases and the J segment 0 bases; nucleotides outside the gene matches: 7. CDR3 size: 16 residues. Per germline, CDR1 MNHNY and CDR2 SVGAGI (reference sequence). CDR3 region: CASSPGQFISNQPQHF. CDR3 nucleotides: TGTGCCAGCAGTCCGGGACAGTTCATTAGCAATCAGCCCCAGCATTTT.

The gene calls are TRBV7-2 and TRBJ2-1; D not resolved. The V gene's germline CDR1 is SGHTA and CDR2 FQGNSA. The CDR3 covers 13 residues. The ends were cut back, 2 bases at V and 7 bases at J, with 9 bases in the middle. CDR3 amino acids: CASSLSTYNEQFF. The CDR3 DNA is TGTGCCAGCAGCTTATCCACTTATAATGAGCAGTTCTTC.

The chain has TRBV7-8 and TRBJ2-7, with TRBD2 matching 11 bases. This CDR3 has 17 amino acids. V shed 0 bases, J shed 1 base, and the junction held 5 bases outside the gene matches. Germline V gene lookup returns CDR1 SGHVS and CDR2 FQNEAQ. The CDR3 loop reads CASSLARGLAVSYEQYF. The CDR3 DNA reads TGTGCCAGCAGCTTAGCCCGGGGACTAGCGGTTTCCTACGAGCAGTACTTC.

CDR3 protein: CASSSPQGKETQYF. The CDR3 DNA sequence: TGTGCCAGCAGCTCCCCACAGGGTAAAGAGACCCAGTACTTC. V and J are TRBV5-4 and TRBJ2-5; D is possibly TRBD1 (6 bases). The V gene's germline CDR1 is SGHNT and CDR2 YYREEE (reference sequence). CDR3 length: 14 residues. The germline V and J ends were trimmed by 3 bases and 3 bases, with 12 bases remaining between them. The full variable domain, rest sourced from reference TRBV5-4 and TRBJ2-5, is ETGVTQSPTHLIKTRGQQVTLRCSSQSGHNTVSWYQQALGQGPQFIFQYYREEENGRGNFPPRFSGLQFPNYSSELNVNALELDDSALYLCASSSPQGKETQYFGPGTRLLVL.

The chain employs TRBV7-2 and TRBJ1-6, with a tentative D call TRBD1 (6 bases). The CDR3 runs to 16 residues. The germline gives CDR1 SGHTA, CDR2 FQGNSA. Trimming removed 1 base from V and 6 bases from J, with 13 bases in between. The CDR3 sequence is CASSLGGGNGNSPLHF. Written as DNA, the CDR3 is TGTGCCAGCAGCTTAGGAGGGGGAAACGGTAATTCACCCCTCCACTTT.

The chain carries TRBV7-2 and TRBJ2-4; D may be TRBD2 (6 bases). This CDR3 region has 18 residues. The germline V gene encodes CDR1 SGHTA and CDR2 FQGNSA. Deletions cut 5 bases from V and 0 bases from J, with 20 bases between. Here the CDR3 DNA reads TGTGCCAGCAGCCGCCGGGAGTCAGGGAGTTTAGCCAAAAACATTCAGTACTTC. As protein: CASSRRESGSLAKNIQYF.

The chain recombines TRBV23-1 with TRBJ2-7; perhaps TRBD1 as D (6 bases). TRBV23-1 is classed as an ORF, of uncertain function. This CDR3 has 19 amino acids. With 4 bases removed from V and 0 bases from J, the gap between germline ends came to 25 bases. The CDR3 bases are TGCGCCAGCAGTCCGTGCCACCGGGACACAAAAAGGGTCTCCTACGAGCAGTACTTC. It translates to CASSPCHRDTKRVSYEQYF.

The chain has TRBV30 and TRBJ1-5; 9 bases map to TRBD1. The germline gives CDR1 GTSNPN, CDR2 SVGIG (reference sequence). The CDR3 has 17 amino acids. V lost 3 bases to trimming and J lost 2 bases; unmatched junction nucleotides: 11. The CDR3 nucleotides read TGTGCCTGGAGCAACCCACGACGGGACAGGGGCAATCAGCCCCAGCATTTT. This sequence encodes CAWSNPRRDRGNQPQHF.

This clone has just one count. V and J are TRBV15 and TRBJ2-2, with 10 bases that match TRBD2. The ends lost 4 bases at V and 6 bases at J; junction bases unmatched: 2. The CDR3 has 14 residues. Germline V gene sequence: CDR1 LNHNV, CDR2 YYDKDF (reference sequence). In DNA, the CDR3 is TGTGCCACCAGCACTAGCGGGAGTTCCGGGGAGCTGTTTTTT. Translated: CATSTSGSSGELFF.